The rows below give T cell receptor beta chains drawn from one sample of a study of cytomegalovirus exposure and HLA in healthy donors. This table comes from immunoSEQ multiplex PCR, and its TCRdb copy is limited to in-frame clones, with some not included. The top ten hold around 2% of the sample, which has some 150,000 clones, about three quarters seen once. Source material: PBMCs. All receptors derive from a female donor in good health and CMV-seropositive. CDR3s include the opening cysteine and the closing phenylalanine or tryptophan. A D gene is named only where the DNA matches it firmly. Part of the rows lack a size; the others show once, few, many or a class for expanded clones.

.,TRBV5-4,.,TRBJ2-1,TGTGCCAGCAGCTTGATGGGGGGGCTAATCAATGAGCAGTTCTTC,CASSLMGGLINEQFF
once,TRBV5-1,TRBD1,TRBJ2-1,TGCGCCAGCAGCAGCGGACAGGGAAGCTCCTACAATGAGCAGTTCTTC,CASSSGQGSSYNEQFF
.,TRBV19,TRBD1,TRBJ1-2,TGTGCCAGTAGTATAGAGAACCGGGACAGGTTTACCTTC,CASSIENRDRFTF
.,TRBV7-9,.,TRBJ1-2,TGTGCCAGCAGCTTAGGACAGGACAAGAGTGGCTACACCTTC,CASSLGQDKSGYTF
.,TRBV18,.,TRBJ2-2,TGTGCCAGCTCAAAGGGGAAGAACACCGGGGAGCTGTTTTTT,CASSKGKNTGELFF
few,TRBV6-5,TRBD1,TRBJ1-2,TGTGCCAGCAACCATCACACAGGGGCAGATGGCTACACCTTC,CASNHHTGADGYTF
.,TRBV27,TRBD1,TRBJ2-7,TGTGCCAGCAGACTACAGGGGGGAGAGCAGTACTTC,CASRLQGGEQYF
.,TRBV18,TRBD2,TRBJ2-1,TGTGCCAGCTCGTCGACTAGCGGGAGTTTCAGTGAGCAGTTCTTC,CASSSTSGSFSEQFF
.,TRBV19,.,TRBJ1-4,TGTGCCAGTAGTACCCAAAGAGGAAAACTGTTTTTT,CASSTQRGKLFF
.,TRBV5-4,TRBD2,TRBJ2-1,TGTGCCAGCAGCTTCCCGGGACTAGCGGGGGCTGAGCAGTTCTTC,CASSFPGLAGAEQFF
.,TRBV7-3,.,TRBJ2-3,TGTGCCAGCAGCTTGGTCCTCGGGGGCACAGATACGCAGTATTTT,CASSLVLGGTDTQYF
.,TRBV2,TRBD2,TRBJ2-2,TGTGCCAGCAGTGAAGGCCCCGGGACTAGCGGGAGGGTTCTGGGCGGCGGGGAGCTGTTTTTT,CASSEGPGTSGRVLGGGELFF
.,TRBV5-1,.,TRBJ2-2,TGCGCCAGCAGCTTGGACTACACCGGGGAGCTGTTTTTT,CASSLDYTGELFF
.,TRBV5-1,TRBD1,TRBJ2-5,TGCGCCAGCAGCGTCCCCGGGACAGAAGAGACCCAGTACTTC,CASSVPGTEETQYF
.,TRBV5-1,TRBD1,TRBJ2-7,TGCGCCAGCAGCTTCGGGACAGGGGGCTACGAGCAGTACTTC,CASSFGTGGYEQYF
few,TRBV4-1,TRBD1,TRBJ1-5,TGCGCCAGCAGCCCAGGGGGTTACAATCAGCCCCAGCATTTT,CASSPGGYNQPQHF
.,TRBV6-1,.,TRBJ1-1,TGTGCCAGCAGTGAAGGGCTGCGGGGAGGCGGCACTGAAGCTTTCTTT,CASSEGLRGGGTEAFF
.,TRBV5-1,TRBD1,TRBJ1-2,TGCGCCAGCAGGCAACACGGGACAGGGGAAGATGACTATGGCTACACCTTC,CASRQHGTGEDDYGYTF
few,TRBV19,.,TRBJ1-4,TGTGCCAGTAGTCCACGACAGCCCAGTGAAAAACTGTTTTTT,CASSPRQPSEKLFF
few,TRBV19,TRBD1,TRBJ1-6,TGTGCCAGTAGTATCCACCCTCGACAGGGCAGAACACCCCTCCACTTT,CASSIHPRQGRTPLHF
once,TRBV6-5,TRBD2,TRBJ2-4,TGTGCCAGCAGTTACGCAGGAGCGGGGGTCCAAAACATTCAGTACTTC,CASSYAGAGVQNIQYF
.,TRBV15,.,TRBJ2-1,TGTGCCACCAGCAGAGTTCAAGCGTCCATATCCTACAATGAGCAGTTCTTC,CATSRVQASISYNEQFF
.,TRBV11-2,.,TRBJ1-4,TGTGCCAGCAGCTTAGGGACACGCACAACTAATGAAAAACTGTTTTTT,CASSLGTRTTNEKLFF
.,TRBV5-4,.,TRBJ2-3,TGTGCCAGCAGCGTCGGACAGCGCACAGATACGCAGTATTTT,CASSVGQRTDTQYF
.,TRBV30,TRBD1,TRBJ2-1,TGTGCCTGGAGGAGACAGGGCCCATACAATGAGCAGTTCTTC,CAWRRQGPYNEQFF
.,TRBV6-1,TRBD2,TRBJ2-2,TGTGCCAGCAGTGAGCGGGGGACGGACACCGGGGAGCTGTTTTTT,CASSERGTDTGELFF
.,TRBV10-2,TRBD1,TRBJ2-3,TGCGCCAGCAGTGATCATGGCGGGACAGGTAGAACAGATACGCAGTATTTT,CASSDHGGTGRTDTQYF
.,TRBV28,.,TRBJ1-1,TGTGCCAGCAGTTTACAAGGGGCCGGTAAGGCTTTCTTT,CASSLQGAGKAFF
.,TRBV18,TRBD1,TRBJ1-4,TGTGCCAGCTCACCTCAGGGGGCAGGTGAAAAACTGTTTTTT,CASSPQGAGEKLFF
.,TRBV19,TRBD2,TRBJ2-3,TGTGCCAGTAGGGAGACTAGCGCCGGGGGGGATACGCAGTATTTT,CASRETSAGGDTQYF
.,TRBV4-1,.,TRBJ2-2,TGCGCCAGCAGCATCACGCTAAGTAGTAACGGGGAGCTGTTTTTT,CASSITLSSNGELFF
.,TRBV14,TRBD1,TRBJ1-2,TGTGCCAGCAGCCACTCCGGACAGGGGGCTTATGGCTACACCTTC,CASSHSGQGAYGYTF
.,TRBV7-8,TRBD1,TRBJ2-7,TGTGCCAGCAGCGCAAGACAGGGCACCTACGAGCAGTACTTC,CASSARQGTYEQYF
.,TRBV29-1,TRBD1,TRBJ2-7,TGCAGCGTTGAAGGGACAGGGGCCCCTTACGAGCAGTACTTC,CSVEGTGAPYEQYF
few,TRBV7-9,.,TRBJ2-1,TGTGCCAGCAGCATGACGAGCGGAGAGCAGTTCTTC,CASSMTSGEQFF
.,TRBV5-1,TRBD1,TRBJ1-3,TGCGCCAGCAGCTTTACAGGGGGCGCGACTGGAAACACCATATATTTT,CASSFTGGATGNTIYF
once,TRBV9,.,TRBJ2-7,TGTGCCAGCAGCGCCAGCGGCGGGATAGAGGAGCAGTACTTC,CASSASGGIEEQYF
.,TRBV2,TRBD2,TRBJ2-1,TGTGCCAGCAGTGAGAGCGGGAGGGGGAATGAGCAGTTCTTC,CASSESGRGNEQFF
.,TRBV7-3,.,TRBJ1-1,TGTGCCAGCAGCTCTACCTCCGACACTGAAGCTTTCTTT,CASSSTSDTEAFF